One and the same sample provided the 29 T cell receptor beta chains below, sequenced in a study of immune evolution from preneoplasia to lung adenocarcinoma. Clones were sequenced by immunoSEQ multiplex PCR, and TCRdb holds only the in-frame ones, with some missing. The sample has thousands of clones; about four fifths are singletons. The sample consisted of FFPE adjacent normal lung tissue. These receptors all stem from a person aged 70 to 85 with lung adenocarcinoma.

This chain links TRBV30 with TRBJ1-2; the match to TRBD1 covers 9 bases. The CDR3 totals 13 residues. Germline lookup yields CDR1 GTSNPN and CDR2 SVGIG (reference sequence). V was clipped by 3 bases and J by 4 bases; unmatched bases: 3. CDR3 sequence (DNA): TGTGCCTGGAGGGGACAGGGCCGCTATGGCTACACCTTC. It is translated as CAWRGQGRYGYTF.

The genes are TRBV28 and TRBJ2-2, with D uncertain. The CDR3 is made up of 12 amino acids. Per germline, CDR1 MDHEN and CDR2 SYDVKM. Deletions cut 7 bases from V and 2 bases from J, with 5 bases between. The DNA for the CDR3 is TGTGCCAGCAACAGTAACACCGGGGAGCTGTTTTTT. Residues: CASNSNTGELFF. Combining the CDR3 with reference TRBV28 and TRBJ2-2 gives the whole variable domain DVKVTQSSRYLVKRTGEKVFLECVQDMDHENMFWYRQDPGLGLRLIYFSYDVKMKEKGDIPEGYSVSREKKERFSLILESASTNQTSMYLCASNSNTGELFFGEGSRLTVL.

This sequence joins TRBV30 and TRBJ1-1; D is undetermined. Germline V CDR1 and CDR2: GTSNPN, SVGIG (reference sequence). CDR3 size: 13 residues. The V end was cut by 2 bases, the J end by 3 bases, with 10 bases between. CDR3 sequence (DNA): TGTGCCTGGAGTTTGGGCGGGGACACTGAAGCTTTCTTT. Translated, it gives CAWSLGGDTEAFF.

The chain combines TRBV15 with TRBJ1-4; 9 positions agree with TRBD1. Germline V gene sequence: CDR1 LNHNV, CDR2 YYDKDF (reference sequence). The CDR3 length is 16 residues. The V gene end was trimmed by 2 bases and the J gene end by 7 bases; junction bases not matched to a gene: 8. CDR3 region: CATSRKTGGGGEKLFF. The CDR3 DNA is TGTGCCACCAGCAGAAAGACAGGGGGAGGTGGTGAAAAACTGTTTTTT.

The CDR3 DNA follows: TGTGCTAGTGGTTTGTTCCGTTCTGCCGCTTTCTTT. Residues: CASGLFRSAAFF. The chain carries TRBV12-5 and TRBJ1-1; D uncertain. In germline, CDR1 is LGHNT, CDR2 FRNRAP. V was pared by 2 bases and J by 11 bases, with 12 bases between. This CDR3 has 12 residues.

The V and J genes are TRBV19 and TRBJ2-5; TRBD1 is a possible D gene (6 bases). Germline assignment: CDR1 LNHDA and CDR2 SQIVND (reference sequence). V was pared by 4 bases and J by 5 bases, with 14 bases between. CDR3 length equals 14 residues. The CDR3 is CASSTQGFPETQYF. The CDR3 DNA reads TGTGCCAGTAGTACACAGGGTTTCCCGGAGACCCAGTACTTC.

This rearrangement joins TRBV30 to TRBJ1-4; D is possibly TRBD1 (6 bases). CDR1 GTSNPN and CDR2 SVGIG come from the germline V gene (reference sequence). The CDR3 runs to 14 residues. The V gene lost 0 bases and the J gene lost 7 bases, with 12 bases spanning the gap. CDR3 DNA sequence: TGTGCCTGGAGTGTAAAGGACAGCACTGAAAAACTGTTTTTT. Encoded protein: CAWSVKDSTEKLFF.

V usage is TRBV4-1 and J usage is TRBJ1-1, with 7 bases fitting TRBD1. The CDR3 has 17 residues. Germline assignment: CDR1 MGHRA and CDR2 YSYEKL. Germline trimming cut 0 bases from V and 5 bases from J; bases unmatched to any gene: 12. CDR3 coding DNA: TGCGCCAGCAGCCAAGATACCTACAGGGGATCGGGAACTGAAGCTTTCTTT. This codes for CASSQDTYRGSGTEAFF.

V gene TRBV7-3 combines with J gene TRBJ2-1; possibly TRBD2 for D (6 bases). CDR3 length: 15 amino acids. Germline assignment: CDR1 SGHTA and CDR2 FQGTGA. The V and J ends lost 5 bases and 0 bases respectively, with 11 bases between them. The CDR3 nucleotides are TGTGCCAGCAGCCCGGGAGTCAGCTCCTACAATGAGCAGTTCTTC. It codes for CASSPGVSSYNEQFF. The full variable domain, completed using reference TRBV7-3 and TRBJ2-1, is GAGVSQTPSNKVTEKGKYVELRCDPISGHTALYWYRQSLGQGPEFLIYFQGTGAADDSGLPNDRFFAVRPEGSVSTLKIQRTERGDSAVYLCASSPGVSSYNEQFFGPGTRLTVL.

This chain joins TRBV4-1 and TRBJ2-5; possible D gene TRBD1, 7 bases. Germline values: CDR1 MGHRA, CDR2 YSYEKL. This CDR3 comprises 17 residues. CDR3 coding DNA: TGCGACACTCCGCAAGGGGGGACACAGGGGTTGTGGGAGACCCAGTACTTC. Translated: CDTPQGGTQGLWETQYF.

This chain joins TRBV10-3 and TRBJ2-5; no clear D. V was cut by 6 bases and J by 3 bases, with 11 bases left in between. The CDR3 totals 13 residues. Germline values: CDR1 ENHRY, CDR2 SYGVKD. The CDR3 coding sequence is TGTGCCATCAGAGAAGACGGTAAAGAGACCCAGTACTTC. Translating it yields CAIREDGKETQYF.

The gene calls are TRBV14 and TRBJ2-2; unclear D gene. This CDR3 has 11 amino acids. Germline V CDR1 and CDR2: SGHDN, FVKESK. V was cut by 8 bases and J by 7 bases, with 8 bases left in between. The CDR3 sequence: CASGVDGELFF. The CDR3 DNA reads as TGTGCCAGCGGGGTCGACGGGGAGCTGTTTTTT.

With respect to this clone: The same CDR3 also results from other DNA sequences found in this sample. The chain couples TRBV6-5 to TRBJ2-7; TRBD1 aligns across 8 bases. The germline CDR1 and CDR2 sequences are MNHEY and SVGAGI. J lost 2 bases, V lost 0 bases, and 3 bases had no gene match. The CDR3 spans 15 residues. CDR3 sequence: CASSYSETGAYEQYF. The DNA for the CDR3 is TGTGCCAGCAGTTACTCAGAGACAGGGGCCTACGAGCAGTACTTC.

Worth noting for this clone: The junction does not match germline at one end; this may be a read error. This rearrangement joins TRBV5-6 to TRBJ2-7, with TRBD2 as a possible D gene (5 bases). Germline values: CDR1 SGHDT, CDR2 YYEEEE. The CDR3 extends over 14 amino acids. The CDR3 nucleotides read TGTGCCAGCAGCTTTGAAAGGACTCTTTACGGGCAGTACTTC. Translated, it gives CASSFERTLYGQYF.

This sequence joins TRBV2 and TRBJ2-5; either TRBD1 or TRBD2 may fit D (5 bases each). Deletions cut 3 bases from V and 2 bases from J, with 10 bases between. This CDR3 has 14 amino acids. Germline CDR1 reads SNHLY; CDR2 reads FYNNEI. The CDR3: CASSEGRHQETQYF. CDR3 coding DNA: TGTGCCAGCAGTGAGGGACGGCATCAAGAGACCCAGTACTTC. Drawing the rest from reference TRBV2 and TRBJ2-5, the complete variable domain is EPEVTQTPSHQVTQMGQEVILRCVPISNHLYFYWYRQILGQKVEFLVSFYNNEISEKSEIFDDQFSVERPDGSNFTLKIRSTKLEDSAMYFCASSEGRHQETQYFGPGTRLLVL.

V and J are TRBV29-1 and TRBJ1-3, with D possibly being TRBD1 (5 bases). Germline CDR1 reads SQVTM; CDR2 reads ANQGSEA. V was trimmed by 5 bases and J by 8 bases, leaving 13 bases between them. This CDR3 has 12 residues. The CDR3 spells CSVNPGLDTIYF. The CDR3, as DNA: TGCAGCGTTAATCCAGGGTTGGACACCATATATTTT.

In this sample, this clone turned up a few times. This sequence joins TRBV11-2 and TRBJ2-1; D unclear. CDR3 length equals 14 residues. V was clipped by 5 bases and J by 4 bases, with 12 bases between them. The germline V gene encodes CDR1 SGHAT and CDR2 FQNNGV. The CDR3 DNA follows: TGTGCCAGCAGCCCGCGGACCCTGTACAATGAGCAGTTCTTC. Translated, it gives CASSPRTLYNEQFF.

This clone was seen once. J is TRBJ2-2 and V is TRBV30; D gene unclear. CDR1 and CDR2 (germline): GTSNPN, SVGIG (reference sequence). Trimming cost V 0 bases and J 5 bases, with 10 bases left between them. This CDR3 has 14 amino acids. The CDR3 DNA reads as TGTGCCTGGAGTGTAGGCCTAACAACCGGGGAGCTGTTTTTT. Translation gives CAWSVGLTTGELFF.

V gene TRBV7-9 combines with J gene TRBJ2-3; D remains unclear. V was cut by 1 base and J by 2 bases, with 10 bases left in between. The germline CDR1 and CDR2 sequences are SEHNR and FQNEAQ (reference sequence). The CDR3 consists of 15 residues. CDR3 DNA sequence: TGTGCCAGCAGCTTAGTAGTCCCTACCACAGATACGCAGTATTTT. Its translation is CASSLVVPTTDTQYF.

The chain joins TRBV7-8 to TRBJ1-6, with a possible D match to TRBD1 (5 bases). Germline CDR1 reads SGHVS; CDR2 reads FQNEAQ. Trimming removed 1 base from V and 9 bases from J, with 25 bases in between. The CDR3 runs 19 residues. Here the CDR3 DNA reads TGTGCCAGCAGCTTAGGAGGGCGTGGGGCCCACCAGAGCAGTTCACCCCTCCACTTT. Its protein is CASSLGGRGAHQSSSPLHF.

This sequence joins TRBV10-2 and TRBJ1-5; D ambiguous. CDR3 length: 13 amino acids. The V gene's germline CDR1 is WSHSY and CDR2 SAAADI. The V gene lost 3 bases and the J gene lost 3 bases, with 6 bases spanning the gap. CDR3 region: CASSDRSNQPQHF. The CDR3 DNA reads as TGCGCCAGCAGTGACAGGTCCAATCAGCCCCAGCATTTT.

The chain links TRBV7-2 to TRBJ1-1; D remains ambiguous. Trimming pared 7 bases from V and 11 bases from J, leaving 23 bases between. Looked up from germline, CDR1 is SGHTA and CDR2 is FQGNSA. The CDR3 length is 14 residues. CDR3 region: CASTRSDNPLGAFF. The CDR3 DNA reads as TGTGCCAGCACCAGGAGCGACAACCCTCTAGGCGCTTTCTTT.

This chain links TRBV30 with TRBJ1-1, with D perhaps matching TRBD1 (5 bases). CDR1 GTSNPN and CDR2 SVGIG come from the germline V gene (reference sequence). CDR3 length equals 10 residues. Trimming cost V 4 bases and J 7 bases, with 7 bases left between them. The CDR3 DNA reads TGTGCCTGGACGAGGGGTGAAGCTTTCTTT. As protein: CAWTRGEAFF.

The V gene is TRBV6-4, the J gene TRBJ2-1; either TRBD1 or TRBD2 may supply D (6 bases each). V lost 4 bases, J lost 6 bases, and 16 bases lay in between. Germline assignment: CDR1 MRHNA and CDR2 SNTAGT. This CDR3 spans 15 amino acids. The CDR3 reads CASSATGGMSNEQFF. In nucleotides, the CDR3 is TGTGCCAGCAGTGCGACAGGAGGGATGAGCAATGAGCAGTTCTTC.

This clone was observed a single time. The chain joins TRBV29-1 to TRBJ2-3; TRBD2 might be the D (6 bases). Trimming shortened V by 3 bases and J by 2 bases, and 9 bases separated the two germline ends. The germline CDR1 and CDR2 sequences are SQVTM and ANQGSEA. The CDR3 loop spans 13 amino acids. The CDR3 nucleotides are TGCAGCGTTGAGCGCGGGAACACAGATACGCAGTATTTT. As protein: CSVERGNTDTQYF.

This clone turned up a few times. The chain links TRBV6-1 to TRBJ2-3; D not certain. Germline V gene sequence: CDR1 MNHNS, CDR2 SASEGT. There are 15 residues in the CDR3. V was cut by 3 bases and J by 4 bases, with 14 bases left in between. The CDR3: CASSDNDRRADTQYF. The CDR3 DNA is TGTGCCAGCAGTGACAATGACCGAAGGGCAGATACGCAGTATTTT.

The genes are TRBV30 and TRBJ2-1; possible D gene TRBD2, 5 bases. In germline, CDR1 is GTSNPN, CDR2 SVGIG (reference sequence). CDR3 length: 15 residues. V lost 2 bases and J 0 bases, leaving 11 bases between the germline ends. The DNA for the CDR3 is TGTGCCTGGAGTCTACTGGGGAGCTCCTACAATGAGCAGTTCTTC. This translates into CAWSLLGSSYNEQFF.

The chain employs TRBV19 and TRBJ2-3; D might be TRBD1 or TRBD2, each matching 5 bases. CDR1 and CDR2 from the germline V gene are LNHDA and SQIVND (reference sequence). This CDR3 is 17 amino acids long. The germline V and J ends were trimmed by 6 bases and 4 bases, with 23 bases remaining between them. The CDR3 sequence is CASREEWGSGSSDTQYF. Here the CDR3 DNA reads TGTGCCAGTAGAGAGGAGTGGGGGAGTGGGTCATCAGATACGCAGTATTTT.

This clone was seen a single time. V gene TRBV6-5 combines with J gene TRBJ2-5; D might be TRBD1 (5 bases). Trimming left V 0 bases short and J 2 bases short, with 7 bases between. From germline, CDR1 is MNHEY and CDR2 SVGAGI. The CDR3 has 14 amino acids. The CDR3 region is CASSYSQGQETQYF. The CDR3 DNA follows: TGTGCCAGCAGTTACTCGCAGGGTCAAGAGACCCAGTACTTC.